A selection of T cell receptor beta chains follows, all from one sample in a study of T cells in Graves' hyperthyroidism and ophthalmopathy. TCRdb reanalysed the multiplex PCR reads using MiXCR and keeps one entry per CDR3 protein. The sample lists under 350,000 distinct CDR3 sequences, 21% seen once, with under 55% in the top ten. Sequenced sample: blood. The receptors were sampled from a woman aged 45-65 years with Graves' hyperthyroidism. Both conserved end residues are part of each CDR3. A D gene is named only where the DNA matches it firmly. Clone size, where shown, is once, few, many, or a class for clones that have expanded.

cdr3_nt | cdr3_aa | clone_size | d_call | j_call | cdr3_length | v_call
TGTGCCACCAGCAGAGATCGAGGCACCGGGGAGCTGTTTTTT | CATSRDRGTGELFF | many | - | TRBJ2-2 | 14 | TRBV15
TGTGCCAGCTCACCACTATTTGACACTGAAGCTTTCTTT | CASSPLFDTEAFF | many | - | TRBJ1-1 | 13 | TRBV18
TGTGCCTGGATGATTGCGGTTCAAGAGACCCAGTACTTC | CAWMIAVQETQYF | many | - | TRBJ2-5 | 13 | TRBV30
TGTGCCAGCAGCCAAGGGACAGGGGCACCCAATGGCTACACCTTC | CASSQGTGAPNGYTF | - | TRBD1 | TRBJ1-2 | 15 | TRBV3-1
TGTGTCAGCAGCGACAGGGTCCCGAACACCGGGGAGCTGTTTTTT | CVSSDRVPNTGELFF | - | TRBD1 | TRBJ2-2 | 15 | TRBV3-1
TGCGCCAGCAGCCTTTTGCGGGGGGGCCGGGGCACAGATACGCAGTATTTT | CASSLLRGGRGTDTQYF | few | TRBD2 | TRBJ2-3 | 17 | TRBV5-1
TGCAGCGTTGCCCGCATGGACGGAAGCACAGATACGCAGTATTTT | CSVARMDGSTDTQYF | - | - | TRBJ2-3 | 15 | TRBV29-1
TGCAGTGCTCAGACACCGTTATCCTACGAGCAGTACTTC | CSAQTPLSYEQYF | many | - | TRBJ2-7 | 13 | TRBV20-1
TGTGCCAGCAGCTCCCATGGACTAGCGACAGATACGCAGTATTTT | CASSSHGLATDTQYF | - | TRBD2 | TRBJ2-3 | 15 | TRBV7-6
TGTGCCAGCAGTTCCCCAGGAAACTCTGGAAACACCATATATTTT | CASSSPGNSGNTIYF | many | - | TRBJ1-3 | 15 | TRBV28
TGTGCCAGCAGTCTCGCTGGGGGGCGCGGCACTGAAGCTTTCTTT | CASSLAGGRGTEAFF | many | - | TRBJ1-1 | 15 | TRBV6-1
TGTGCCAGCAGACAGACAAGGGACACTGAAGCTTTCTTT | CASRQTRDTEAFF | many | - | TRBJ1-1 | 13 | TRBV11-2
TGTACCATCAGTGAGTCTCGGACTCCAGTAGAGACCCAGTACTTC | CTISESRTPVETQYF | once | - | TRBJ2-5 | 15 | TRBV10-3
TGTGCCAGCAGCAGGGTTGACTACGAGCAGTACTTC | CASSRVDYEQYF | many | - | TRBJ2-7 | 12 | TRBV28
TGTGCCAGCAGCCGCGGCAGGGGTCAAGAGACCCAGTACTTC | CASSRGRGQETQYF | - | - | TRBJ2-5 | 14 | TRBV2
TGTGCCAGCAGCATCCCGGGACTAGCGGGAGGGGAGGAGACCCAGTACTTC | CASSIPGLAGGEETQYF | few | TRBD2 | TRBJ2-5 | 17 | TRBV5-4
TGTGCCAGCAGCTACGGGACACGAACCTACGAGCAGTACTTC | CASSYGTRTYEQYF | many | - | TRBJ2-7 | 14 | TRBV3-1
TGTGCCAGCAGCCGACGACAGGGTAGCCCCAATCAGCCCCAGCATTTT | CASSRRQGSPNQPQHF | - | TRBD1 | TRBJ1-5 | 16 | TRBV28
TGTGCCTGGAGTGGATTTAGAGGGGATTACAATGAGCAGTTCTTC | CAWSGFRGDYNEQFF | many | - | TRBJ2-1 | 15 | TRBV30
TGTGCCAGCAGCGTAGATTCAGGGGCTGAAGCTTTCTTT | CASSVDSGAEAFF | - | - | TRBJ1-1 | 13 | TRBV2
TGTGCCTGGAGTGTAAAAAGGGGCATCTTTTCCTACGAGCAGTACTTC | CAWSVKRGIFSYEQYF | many | - | TRBJ2-7 | 16 | TRBV30
TGTGCCAGCAGCCAAGATGGAGGGGGAACTGAAGCTTTCTTT | CASSQDGGGTEAFF | many | - | TRBJ1-1 | 14 | TRBV3-1
TGTGCCAGCAGTTTTTTTTTGGGGGGGGGCCAATTCGGTGAGCAGTTCTTC | CASSFFLGGGQFGEQFF | - | - | TRBJ2-1 | 17 | TRBV12-3/TRBV12-4
TGCGCCAGCAGCTTGGACAGGGAGGGTGAAGCTTTCTTT | CASSLDREGEAFF | few | - | TRBJ1-1 | 13 | TRBV5-1
TGTGCCAGCAGTGCCCCCGGGACAGGGACCCACGAGCAGTACTTC | CASSAPGTGTHEQYF | many | TRBD1 | TRBJ2-7 | 15 | TRBV6-1
TGCAGCGTTGCCCCACGGGGCCACACTGAAGCTTTCTTT | CSVAPRGHTEAFF | many | - | TRBJ1-1 | 13 | TRBV29-1
TGTGCCAGCAGCCAGGCTCTTATAGCGGGGGTACGAAATGAGCAGTTCTTC | CASSQALIAGVRNEQFF | many | TRBD2 | TRBJ2-1 | 17 | TRBV3-1
TGCAGTGCCCCCCTGTACAGCTCTGGGGCCAACGTCCTGACTTTC | CSAPLYSSGANVLTF | - | - | TRBJ2-6 | 15 | TRBV20-1
TGCGCCAGCAGCTTTGAATTCAGGGTGGAAGACGAGCAGTACTTC | CASSFEFRVEDEQYF | many | - | TRBJ2-7 | 15 | TRBV5-1
TGCAGTGCTAGAGATCGGGTAGGGAAGGCTGAAGCTTTCTTT | CSARDRVGKAEAFF | - | - | TRBJ1-1 | 14 | TRBV20-1
TGCAGTGCCCGGAGGGGGACCAATGAAAAACTGTTTTTT | CSARRGTNEKLFF | - | - | TRBJ1-4 | 13 | TRBV20-1
TGCAGTGCTAGAGATGGGGGGAGAGGGCGGCCCCAGCATTTT | CSARDGGRGRPQHF | - | - | TRBJ1-5 | 14 | TRBV20-1
TGTGCCAGTAGTATACCGATTGGGGCGTCGGCTCGCAATCAGCCCCAGCATTTT | CASSIPIGASARNQPQHF | few | - | TRBJ1-5 | 18 | TRBV19
TGTGCCAGCAGTCCCCCCGTCGGGGCGGACAATCAGCCCCAGCATTTT | CASSPPVGADNQPQHF | many | - | TRBJ1-5 | 16 | TRBV28
TGTGCCAGCGAGATTGACAGGAGGAGCTCCTACGAGCAGTACTTC | CASEIDRRSSYEQYF | - | - | TRBJ2-7 | 15 | TRBV2
TGTGCCAGCAGTGGTTTCAGGGGTGCAGGTTCTGAAGCTTTCTTT | CASSGFRGAGSEAFF | many | - | TRBJ1-1 | 15 | TRBV6-1
TGTGCCAGCAGCTTAGGGGACAGGGACTCTTCACCCCTCCACTTT | CASSLGDRDSSPLHF | - | TRBD1 | TRBJ1-6 | 15 | TRBV7-9
TGTGCCAGCAGCCTGGGACTAGCGGGAGGGCAAGATACGCAGTATTTT | CASSLGLAGGQDTQYF | many | TRBD2 | TRBJ2-3 | 16 | TRBV7-2
TGTGCCAGCAGTTTCCTTCCGGGACTAGCGGGGGGGCGGAACACCGGGGAGCTGTTTTTT | CASSFLPGLAGGRNTGELFF | few | TRBD2 | TRBJ2-2 | 20 | TRBV2
TGTGCCAGCAGTCGAGGGTTCGGCGCGGGGGAGACCCAGTACTTC | CASSRGFGAGETQYF | many | - | TRBJ2-5 | 15 | TRBV6-1
TGTGCCAGCAGTTACTCGAGTGACGGTAACTATGGCTACACCTTC | CASSYSSDGNYGYTF | - | - | TRBJ1-2 | 15 | TRBV6-6
TGCGCCAGCAGACGGGACGGCTACCCACTAGCCAAAAACATTCAGTACTTC | CASRRDGYPLAKNIQYF | many | - | TRBJ2-4 | 17 | TRBV5-1